This entry concerns a single TCR beta chain. Other DNA sequences within the sample encode an identical CDR3. Original methodology: Nucleated cell number was recorded as an estimate derived from reference gene primer amplification. Profiled with immunoSEQ multiplex PCR; TCRdb holds only in-frame clones, not every one. The V and J calls and clone size were taken over from that table, and D and trimming were inferred from the DNA. The sample records more than 300,000 clones, roughly 86% being singletons. This CDR3 spans 16 amino acids. Trimming took 0 bases from V and 0 from J, leaving 10 bases between them. Germline CDR1 SGHRS, CDR2 YFSETQ. The data belong to a study of blood T cell repertoires in COVID-19. Turning to the study itself: Acute and convalescent COVID-19 specimens originated in the United States, Italy and Spain. T cells, B-cell-depleted T cells, or PBMCs supplied cDNA or gDNA.

The material sequenced was peripheral blood. The receptor was isolated from a woman in her forties or fifties with acute or convalescent COVID-19. The chain couples TRBV5-1 to TRBJ2-1; a weak D match, TRBD2 (6 bases). CDR3 in DNA: TGCGCCAGCAGCTTGGCCTTCGGGAGCTCCTACAATGAGCAGTTCTTC. Protein sequence: CASSLAFGSSYNEQFF.